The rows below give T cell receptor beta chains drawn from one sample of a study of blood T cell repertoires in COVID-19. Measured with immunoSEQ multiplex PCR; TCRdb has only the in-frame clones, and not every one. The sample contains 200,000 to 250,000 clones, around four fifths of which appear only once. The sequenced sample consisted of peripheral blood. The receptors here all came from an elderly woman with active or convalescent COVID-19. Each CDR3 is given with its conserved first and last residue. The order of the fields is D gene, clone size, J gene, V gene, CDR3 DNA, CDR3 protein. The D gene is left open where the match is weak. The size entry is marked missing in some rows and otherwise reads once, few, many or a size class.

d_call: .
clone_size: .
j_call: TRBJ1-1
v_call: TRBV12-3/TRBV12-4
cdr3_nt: TGTGCCAGCAGCCCGTTTGAGGGCACTGAAGCTTTCTTT
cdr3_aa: CASSPFEGTEAFF

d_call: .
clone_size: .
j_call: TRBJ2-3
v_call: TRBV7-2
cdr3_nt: TGTGCCAGCAGCGATCTTGGAGGTTTTGCAGATACGCAGTATTTT
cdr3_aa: CASSDLGGFADTQYF

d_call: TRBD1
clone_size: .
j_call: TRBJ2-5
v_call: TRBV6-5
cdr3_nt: TGTGCCAGCAGTTACGGGGGACAGGGAAAAGAGACCCAGTACTTC
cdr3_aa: CASSYGGQGKETQYF

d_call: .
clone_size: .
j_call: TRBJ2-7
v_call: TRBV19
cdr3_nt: TGTGCCAGTAGTAGAAAAAAAAGTGAGGACACAGCCTACGAGCAGTACTTC
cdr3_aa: CASSRKKSEDTAYEQYF

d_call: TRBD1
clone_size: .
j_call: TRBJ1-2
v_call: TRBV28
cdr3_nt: TGTGCCAGCAGTTCCACGGGACAGGGATATGGCTACACCTTC
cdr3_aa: CASSSTGQGYGYTF

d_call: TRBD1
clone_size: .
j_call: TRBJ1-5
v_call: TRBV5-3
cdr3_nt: TGTGCCAGAAGCAAGACAGGGATTAGCAATCAGCCCCAGCATTTT
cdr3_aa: CARSKTGISNQPQHF

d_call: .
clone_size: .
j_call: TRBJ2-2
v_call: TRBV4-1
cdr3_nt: TGCGCCAGCAGCCAAGGTGGCAGGGCAAACACCGGGGAGCTGTTTTTT
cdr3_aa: CASSQGGRANTGELFF

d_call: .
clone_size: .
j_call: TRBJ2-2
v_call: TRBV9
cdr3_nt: TGTGCCAGCAGCGTACGTGGGGGGGCCACCGGGGAGCTGTTTTTT
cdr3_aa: CASSVRGGATGELFF

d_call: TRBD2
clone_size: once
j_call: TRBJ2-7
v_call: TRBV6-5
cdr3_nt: TGTGCCAGCAGTTACGGGGCGGGAGTATGGTCCTACGAGCAGTACTTC
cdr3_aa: CASSYGAGVWSYEQYF

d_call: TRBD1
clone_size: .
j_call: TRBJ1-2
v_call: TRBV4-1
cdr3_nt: TGCGCCAGCAGCCAAGTAGGACAGGGACGATGGTATGGCTACACCTTC
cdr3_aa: CASSQVGQGRWYGYTF